This T cell receptor beta chain was sequenced for a study of blood T cells in healthy people across ages. Study outcomes and limitations: Shifts in expanded clonotypes may have been confounded by donor CMV status, which was unknown.

Each donor had about 9.6 milliliters of peripheral blood drawn. Comments on this clonotype: Its matching antigen is unknown.

CDR1 SGDLS and CDR2 YYNGEE come from the germline V gene. The CDR3 spans 16 residues. The V and J ends lost 0 bases and 6 bases, in that order; junction bases with no gene match: 8. A second roughly 6 to 12 cycle PCR used barcoded and J-beta primers. Via MiXCR, TCRdb re-called the 5' RACE reads, giving one row per CDR3 protein. Of 920,000 or so distinct CDR3 sequences detected, under 45% appear once; the ten largest clones hold approximately 17%. The sequenced material came from blood. The genes are TRBV9 and TRBJ2-2; 7 positions agree with TRBD2. The TCR comes from a woman aged 60-75 years in good health. The CDR3 loop is CASSVGGRELAGELFF. CDR3 sequence (DNA): TGTGCCAGCAGCGTAGGTGGGCGGGAGCTGGCCGGGGAGCTGTTTTTT.